This TCR beta chain was retrieved from a study of blood T cell repertoires in COVID-19. At the level of the study: Sample material is recorded as cDNA or gDNA derived from T cells, B-cell-depleted T cells, or PBMCs.

The ends lost 5 bases at V and 2 bases at J; junction bases unmatched: 5. The CDR3 contains 15 residues. Germline CDR1 is SGHRS and CDR2 is YFSETQ. Participants were aged about 18 to 89 years from around 26 US areas. Sequencing was performed with immunoSEQ multiplex PCR; in TCRdb, only in-frame clones are kept and a portion is missing. Counted here are 250,000 or so clones, approximately 83% occurring once; the ten biggest clones make up roughly 3.1%. This chain uses TRBV5-1 with TRBJ2-3; 10 bases map to TRBD2. The source of this sequence is a man in his fifties who had recovered from COVID-19. Sequenced: PBMCs or T cells enriched from blood (not recorded which). CDR3 residues: CASRQGLADTDTQYF. The DNA of the CDR3 is TGCGCCAGCAGGCAAGGACTAGCGGACACAGATACGCAGTATTTT. Full variable domain (remainder filled in from reference TRBV5-1 and TRBJ2-3): KAGVTQTPRYLIKTRGQQVTLSCSPISGHRSVSWYQQTPGQGLQFLFEYFSETQRNKGNFPGRFSGRQFSNSRSEMNVSTLELGDSALYLCASRQGLADTDTQYFGPGTRLTVL.